The 23 T cell receptor beta chains below were found in one sample sequenced in a study of blood T cell repertoires in COVID-19. This table comes from immunoSEQ multiplex PCR, and its TCRdb copy is limited to in-frame clones, with some not included. The sample lists 50,000 to 60,000 clones; 90% were seen once. The specimen sequenced was peripheral blood. Receptors originate from a woman older than 75 with acute or convalescent COVID-19.

This chain connects TRBV5-1 to TRBJ2-7; TRBD2 matches at 10 bases. The germline gives CDR1 SGHRS, CDR2 YFSETQ. The ends lost 1 base at V and 3 bases at J; junction bases unmatched: 19. The CDR3 extends over 20 amino acids. The CDR3 DNA reads TGCGCCAGCAGCTTGTCTAGCGGGGGCATCGGGGCCATGAGTTACTACGAGCAGTACTTC. Encoded protein: CASSLSSGGIGAMSYYEQYF. Full variable domain (remainder filled in from reference TRBV5-1 and TRBJ2-7): KAGVTQTPRYLIKTRGQQVTLSCSPISGHRSVSWYQQTPGQGLQFLFEYFSETQRNKGNFPGRFSGRQFSNSRSEMNVSTLELGDSALYLCASSLSSGGIGAMSYYEQYFGPGTRLTVT.

This clone was counted a single time. The chain has TRBV11-3 and TRBJ2-3; D uncertain. Per germline, CDR1 SGHNT and CDR2 YENEEA. The ends were cut back, 5 bases at V and 6 bases at J, with 12 bases in the middle. The CDR3 extends over 13 amino acids. Written as DNA, the CDR3 is TGTGCCAGCAGCACCACACGTTTGGATACGCAGTATTTT. This sequence encodes CASSTTRLDTQYF. The complete variable domain, with remaining parts taken from reference TRBV11-3 and TRBJ2-3, reads EAGVVQSPRYKIIEKKQPVAFWCNPISGHNTLYWYLQNLGQGPELLIRYENEEAVDDSQLPKDRFSAERLKGVDSTLKIQPAELGDSAVYLCASSTTRLDTQYFGPGTRLTVL.

J is TRBJ2-3 and V is TRBV6-5; 9 bases match TRBD2. CDR3 size: 15 residues. CDR1 and CDR2 (germline): MNHEY, SVGAGI. J gave up 5 bases and V 8 bases, and 11 bases lay outside the gene matches. CDR3 sequence (DNA): TGTGCCAGCGGGACTAGCACCAGCCAGCAAGATACGCAGTATTTT. Translating gives CASGTSTSQQDTQYF.

V and J are TRBV11-3 and TRBJ2-3; 8 positions match TRBD2. Germline-derived CDR1 and CDR2 are SGHNT and YENEEA. V gave up 3 bases and J gave up 3 bases; unmatched junction bases: 8. This CDR3 comprises 16 residues. The CDR3 loop reads CASSFDSGGGTDTQYF. As DNA, the CDR3 is TGTGCCAGCAGCTTTGATTCCGGGGGGGGGACAGATACGCAGTATTTT.

The chain couples TRBV7-2 to TRBJ1-6, with 9 bases aligning to TRBD1. Germline V gives CDR1 SGHTA, CDR2 FQGNSA. This CDR3 has 18 amino acids. Losses at the gene ends were 3 bases for V and 6 bases for J; bases not matched to a gene: 12. This CDR3 reads CASSLTGGQGASNSPLHF. CDR3 nucleotides: TGTGCCAGCAGCTTGACAGGGGGGCAGGGGGCTTCTAATTCACCCCTCCACTTT.

The CDR3 nucleotides read TGCGCCAGCAGCCAAGATCGCGTGCAGTTCTTC. Translating gives CASSQDRVQFF. The chain combines TRBV4-3 with TRBJ2-1; D gene ambiguous. CDR3 length: 11 residues. Deletions cut 0 bases from V and 12 bases from J, with 6 bases between. Germline lookup yields CDR1 LGHNA and CDR2 YSLEER.

The J gene is TRBJ1-2, the V gene TRBV6-5; 9 bases agree with TRBD1. Germline CDR1 reads MNHEY; CDR2 reads SVGAGI. The V gene end was trimmed by 7 bases and the J gene end by 9 bases; junction bases not matched to a gene: 9. This CDR3 is built from 13 residues. The chain's CDR3 is CASTESGTGRYTF. The CDR3 nucleotides read TGTGCCAGCACCGAGTCGGGGACAGGGCGCTACACCTTC.

The chain employs TRBV10-3 and TRBJ1-2, with 8 bases that match TRBD1. V shed 7 bases, J shed 7 bases, and the junction held 5 bases outside the gene matches. Germline V gene lookup returns CDR1 ENHRY and CDR2 SYGVKD. This CDR3 comprises 12 residues. The CDR3 sequence is CAITGQGGGYTF. CDR3 nucleotide sequence: TGTGCCATCACCGGACAGGGCGGTGGCTACACCTTC.

The gene calls are TRBV5-1 and TRBJ2-1; 11 bases are shared with TRBD2. With 0 bases clipped from V and 8 bases from J, the junction kept 10 bases outside the gene matches. The CDR3 consists of 17 residues. From germline, CDR1 is SGHRS and CDR2 YFSETQ. The CDR3 region has the DNA TGCGCCAGCAGCTTGGTCGCTAGCGGGAGGTCGGTGGATGAGCAGTTCTTC. Amino acids: CASSLVASGRSVDEQFF.

V gene TRBV9 combines with J gene TRBJ1-2; 9 nucleotides match TRBD1. CDR1 is SGDLS, CDR2 YYNGEE, per germline. This CDR3 has 15 residues. The trim removed 4 bases at V and 3 bases at J, leaving 7 bases unmatched. CDR3 amino acids: CASSQLQGADYGYTF. In nucleotides, the CDR3 is TGTGCCAGCAGCCAACTACAGGGGGCGGACTATGGCTACACCTTC.

The rearrangement joins TRBV21-1 to TRBJ1-6. TRBV21-1 is a documented pseudogene. The CDR3 sequence is 14 residues long. DNA for the CDR3: TGTGCCAGCAGCAAAGACGGGTCAAATTCACCCCTCCACTTT. Translated, it gives CASSKDGSNSPLHF.

The V call is TRBV5-6, the J call TRBJ1-5; 8 positions match TRBD1. The CDR3 length is 14 residues. The germline CDR1 and CDR2 sequences are SGHDT and YYEEEE. V was pared by 4 bases and J by 6 bases, with 6 bases of the junction left unmatched. CDR3 nucleotide sequence: TGTGCCAGCAGCCTGGGACAGGAAGGTCAGCCCCAGCATTTT. Protein: CASSLGQEGQPQHF.

This chain joins TRBV5-6 and TRBJ1-2; no clear D gene. Germline CDR1 SGHDT, CDR2 YYEEEE. The CDR3 totals 15 residues. Between the trimmed V and J ends, which lost 4 bases and 4 bases, there was a span of 17 bases. The DNA of the CDR3 is TGTGCCAGCAGCACGGGAGGTTCGCGGAGCTATGGCTACACCTTC. It translates to CASSTGGSRSYGYTF.

This clone was counted once. The rearrangement joins TRBV5-1 to TRBJ2-7; TRBD1 matches at 9 bases. Germline V lookup: CDR1 SGHRS, CDR2 YFSETQ. V gave up 4 bases and J gave up 3 bases; unmatched junction bases: 5. The CDR3 loop spans 14 amino acids. The CDR3 DNA sequence: TGCGCCAGCAGCGGAACGGGACAGGGCTACGAGCAGTACTTC. This translates into CASSGTGQGYEQYF.

V usage is TRBV2 and J usage is TRBJ1-2, with 7 bases that match TRBD1. After removal of 1 base from V and 4 bases from J, the junction contained 3 bases not matched to a gene. Germline V gene sequence: CDR1 SNHLY, CDR2 FYNNEI. The CDR3 is 14 amino acids. The CDR3 DNA is TGTGCCAGCAGTGAAGGGACAGGCCTCTATGGCTACACCTTC. Residues: CASSEGTGLYGYTF.

The CDR3 protein is CASSQRPTSGSSTGELFF. CDR3 in DNA: TGCGCCAGCAGCCAAAGGCCCACTAGCGGGAGTTCCACCGGGGAGCTGTTTTTT. This chain uses TRBV4-1 with TRBJ2-2, with 11 bases that match TRBD2. The ends lost 2 bases at V and 4 bases at J; junction bases unmatched: 9. Per germline, CDR1 MGHRA and CDR2 YSYEKL. The CDR3 is made up of 18 amino acids.

This chain connects TRBV3-1 (or the pseudogene TRBV3-2) to TRBJ2-1; TRBD2 matches at 10 bases. Germline V CDR1 and CDR2: LGHDT, YNNKEL (reference sequence). V was pared by 1 base and J by 3 bases, with 3 bases of the junction left unmatched. This CDR3 has 16 amino acids. CDR3 region: CASSQGPSGSYNEQFF. DNA of the CDR3: TGTGCCAGCAGCCAAGGCCCTAGCGGGAGCTACAATGAGCAGTTCTTC.

A single count supports this clone. The CDR3 region has the DNA TGCGCCAGCAGCTTGGACCTAGCGAGGAACACCGGGGAGCTGTTTTTT. Translation: CASSLDLARNTGELFF. This chain connects TRBV5-1 to TRBJ2-2; a weak D match, TRBD2 (6 bases). From germline, CDR1 is SGHRS and CDR2 YFSETQ. This CDR3 has 16 amino acids. V lost 0 bases, J lost 1 base, and 10 bases lay in between.

This clone occurred once. This sequence joins TRBV19 and TRBJ2-2; the match to TRBD1 covers 9 bases. Germline CDR1 reads LNHDA; CDR2 reads SQIVND (reference sequence). The CDR3 is 15 amino acids. After removal of 7 bases from V and 1 base from J, the junction contained 4 bases not matched to a gene. The CDR3 loop is CASTPGQGNTGELFF. In DNA form, the CDR3 reads TGTGCCAGTACTCCGGGACAGGGGAACACCGGGGAGCTGTTTTTT.

This clone was picked up one time. This rearrangement joins TRBV6-5 to TRBJ2-3; D is uncertain. This CDR3 has 15 amino acids. The germline CDR1 and CDR2 sequences are MNHEY and SVGAGI. Trimming removed 0 bases from V and 0 bases from J, with 7 bases in between. The CDR3 sequence is CASSYSQSSTDTQYF. In DNA form, the CDR3 reads TGTGCCAGCAGTTACTCGCAGTCTAGCACAGATACGCAGTATTTT.

The chain joins TRBV2 to TRBJ2-1, with D possibly being TRBD1 (5 bases). Per the germline V gene, CDR1 is SNHLY and CDR2 is FYNNEI. V gave up 4 bases and J gave up 13 bases, with 14 bases separating them. This CDR3 is 12 amino acids long. CDR3 protein: CASSGSGYHQFF. CDR3 coding DNA: TGTGCCAGCAGTGGTTCAGGGTACCACCAGTTCTTC.

V usage is TRBV25-1 and J usage is TRBJ2-1, with D hard to call. This CDR3 region has 14 residues. The V gene's germline CDR1 is MGHDK and CDR2 SYGVNS. Deletions cut 1 base from V and 3 bases from J, with 7 bases between. CDR3 residues: CASSESLDYNEQFF. The CDR3 nucleotides are TGTGCCAGCAGTGAATCCCTAGACTACAATGAGCAGTTCTTC. The full variable domain, with the rest looked up from reference TRBV25-1 and TRBJ2-1, is EADIYQTPRYLVIGTGKKITLECSQTMGHDKMYWYQQDPGMELHLIHYSYGVNSTEKGDLSSESTVSRIRTEHFPLTLESARPSHTSQYLCASSESLDYNEQFFGPGTRLTVL.

This clone was observed once. The rearrangement links TRBV29-1 to TRBJ2-7; 12 nucleotides align to TRBD1. Trimming took 3 bases from V and 3 from J; bases not matched to a gene: 9. The CDR3 has 16 residues. Germline lookup yields CDR1 SQVTM and CDR2 ANQGSEA. This chain's CDR3 is CSVEVAGQGAFYEQYF. The CDR3 DNA follows: TGCAGCGTTGAGGTGGCGGGACAGGGGGCGTTCTACGAGCAGTACTTC.